This TCR beta chain originates from a study of neurological immune-mediated disorders. Overall study findings and caveats: The expanded clones of different subjects shared no CDR3 amino acid sequences (suggesting private repertoires in all groups).

This clonotype was counted many times. Its antigen is as yet unknown. TCRdb re-called the 5' RACE reads through MiXCR, storing one row per CDR3 protein. The data contain 50,000 or so distinct CDR3 sequences, roughly 3.5% of them singletons. Germline V lookup: CDR1 SGHTA, CDR2 FQGNSA. The CDR3 extends over 14 amino acids. Trimming took 4 bases from V and 1 from J, leaving 10 bases between them. The chain uses TRBV7-2 and TRBJ2-5; D is perhaps TRBD1 or TRBD2 (5 bases each). The origin of this receptor is a man aged 30-40 years with multiple sclerosis. The material sequenced was PBMCs. CDR3 in amino acids: CASSYSGTQETQYF. The CDR3 DNA follows: TGTGCCAGCAGCTATTCTGGGACCCAAGAGACCCAGTACTTC. The variable domain in full, with the rest retrieved from reference TRBV7-2 and TRBJ2-5, is GAGVSQSPSNKVTEKGKDVELRCDPISGHTALYWYRQSLGQGLEFLIYFQGNSAPDKSGLPSDRFSAERTGGSVSTLTIQRTQQEDSAVYLCASSYSGTQETQYFGPGTRLLVL.